This entry lists 8 T cell receptor beta chains sequenced from one sample in a study of regulatory T cells in long-lasting Graves disease. Time point here: newly diagnosed GD, antithyroid drugs for less than 3 months. After RNA was extracted from PBMCs, the TCR library was made from it. Arm-PCR with iRepertoire HTBI primers amplified the CDR3 regions for these TCR beta libraries. One entry per CDR3 protein, called by TCRdb with MiXCR from the multiplex PCR reads. The table lists some 370,000 distinct CDR3 sequences, approximately 12% of them singletons. The same sample was also used in a study of T cells in Graves' hyperthyroidism and ophthalmopathy.

The sequenced sample was peripheral blood mononuclear cells (PBMCs), obtained at new diagnosis, from a patient treated with antithyroid drugs. The source is a woman aged 18-29 years with Graves disease.

This clonotype was picked up many times. The chain couples TRBV28 to TRBJ2-7; 9 positions agree with TRBD1. Germline CDR1 is MDHEN and CDR2 is SYDVKM. The CDR3 length is 16 residues. V dropped 5 bases and J dropped 3; count of bases not matched to a gene: 11. The CDR3 sequence: CASSLGQGPTYYEQYF. The DNA for the CDR3 is TGTGCCAGCAGTCTCGGACAGGGGCCAACCTACTACGAGCAGTACTTC.

This clonotype appeared once. This chain connects TRBV9 to TRBJ2-3; the D is unclear. This CDR3 comprises 13 residues. The V end was cut by 0 bases, the J end by 5 bases, with 7 bases between. Germline assignment: CDR1 SGDLS and CDR2 YYNGEE. CDR3 loop: CASSVGRGDTQYF. DNA of the CDR3: TGTGCCAGCAGCGTAGGAAGAGGAGATACGCAGTATTTT. Looking up the rest from reference TRBV9 and TRBJ2-3 gives the full variable domain: DSGVTQTPKHLITATGQRVTLRCSPRSGDLSVYWYQQSLDQGLQFLIQYYNGEERAKGNILERFSAQQFPDLHSELNLSSLELGDSALYFCASSVGRGDTQYFGPGTRLTVL.

This clonotype was seen ten or more times. The chain couples TRBV29-1 to TRBJ2-3; 7 bases map to TRBD1. CDR3 length equals 13 residues. V was pared by 7 bases and J by 5 bases, with 9 bases of the junction left unmatched. Germline V CDR1 and CDR2: SQVTM, ANQGSEA. This CDR3 reads CSEDRSLGDTQYF. The CDR3 DNA sequence: TGCAGCGAGGACAGGTCGTTGGGAGATACGCAGTATTTT.

This clonotype was seen repeatedly, ten times or more. The chain carries TRBV2 and TRBJ1-1; no firm D call. Trimming pared 2 bases from V and 2 bases from J, leaving 12 bases between. The CDR3 sequence is 15 residues long. Germline CDR1 is SNHLY and CDR2 is FYNNEI. The CDR3 sequence is CASSEWQGRNTEAFF. The CDR3 coding sequence is TGTGCCAGCAGTGAATGGCAAGGGCGCAACACTGAAGCTTTCTTT. Full variable domain (rest looked up from reference TRBV2 and TRBJ1-1): EPEVTQTPSHQVTQMGQEVILRCVPISNHLYFYWYRQILGQKVEFLVSFYNNEISEKSEIFDDQFSVERPDGSNFTLKIRSTKLEDSAMYFCASSEWQGRNTEAFFGQGTRLTVV.

This chain joins TRBV2 and TRBJ2-3, with 10 bases lining up with TRBD2. Trimming removed 3 bases from V and 0 bases from J; junction bases left unmatched: 3. This CDR3 region has 16 residues. Germline loops: CDR1 SNHLY, CDR2 FYNNEI. CDR3 sequence: CASSETSGSSTDTQYF. The CDR3 DNA sequence: TGTGCCAGCAGTGAGACTAGCGGGTCTAGCACAGATACGCAGTATTTT. Complete variable domain (other parts from reference TRBV2 and TRBJ2-3): EPEVTQTPSHQVTQMGQEVILRCVPISNHLYFYWYRQILGQKVEFLVSFYNNEISEKSEIFDDQFSVERPDGSNFTLKIRSTKLEDSAMYFCASSETSGSSTDTQYFGPGTRLTVL.

The CDR3 spells CASSWTGFYEQYF. The CDR3 nucleotides are TGTGCCAGCAGTTGGACAGGGTTCTACGAGCAGTACTTC. V is TRBV12-3 or TRBV12-4 and J is TRBJ2-7, with TRBD1 matching 8 bases. J gave up 3 bases and V 4 bases, and 2 bases lay outside the gene matches. This CDR3 spans 13 amino acids.

The table lists this clonotype with many counts. The chain couples TRBV15 to TRBJ2-7, with no clear D. V shed 5 bases and J shed 6 bases, with 11 bases lying between them. Germline CDR1 and CDR2: LNHNV and YYDKDF (reference sequence). The CDR3 runs to 12 residues. The CDR3 DNA sequence: TGTGCCACCAGCCCAGCCGCCCGCGAGCAGTACTTC. It encodes CATSPAAREQYF.

This clonotype was observed a handful of times. The rearrangement uses TRBV6-5 and TRBJ1-2; 7 bases line up with TRBD1. V lost 2 bases and J lost 7; bases outside the gene matches: 4. CDR1 and CDR2 from the germline V gene are MNHEY and SVGAGI. The CDR3 is made up of 13 amino acids. The CDR3 protein is CASSYIQGGGYTF. The CDR3 DNA reads as TGTGCCAGCAGTTACATTCAGGGGGGTGGCTACACCTTC.